This T cell receptor beta chain was identified during a study of blood T cell repertoires in COVID-19. Using immunoSEQ multiplex PCR, the repertoire was profiled, and TCRdb retains in-frame clones only, with some absent. The sample has some 170,000 clones, roughly 87% seen once. Germline CDR1 and CDR2: SGHRS and YFSETQ. The ends were cut back, 0 bases at V and 2 bases at J, with 6 bases in the middle. The CDR3 length is 14 residues. Source material: peripheral blood. The genes are TRBV5-1 and TRBJ2-1; a weak D match, TRBD1 (6 bases). The clonotype originates from a woman between 65 and 79 years old with acute or convalescent COVID-19. The CDR3 loop reads CASSLGQAYNEQFF. DNA of the CDR3: TGCGCCAGCAGCTTGGGACAGGCCTACAATGAGCAGTTCTTC.